Shown below are 25 T cell receptor beta chains from a single sample sequenced in a study of T cell repertoires in cytomegalovirus infection. Their cognate antigens are unknown. MiXCR, applied by TCRdb to the reads, yields one record per CDR3 protein. Among about 900,000 distinct CDR3 sequences, under 40% were seen once, and the ten largest hold about an eighth. Sequencing was performed on cultured CD8+ T cells from PBMCs, taken from culture after CMV antigen stimulation. These receptor sequences come from a human donor in good health (CMV status not recorded). Some clones in this sample may be carry-over from other donors' samples.

This clonotype has only a few counts. V usage is TRBV19 and J usage is TRBJ1-1, with TRBD1 identical over 7 bases. This CDR3 is 13 amino acids long. CDR1 LNHDA and CDR2 SQIVND come from the germline V gene (reference sequence). V shed 11 bases, J shed 5 bases, and the junction held 11 bases outside the gene matches. CDR3 sequence reads: CACARGLSTEAFF. Written as DNA, the CDR3 is TGTGCCTGCGCGAGGGGGCTTTCGACTGAAGCTTTCTTT.

The rearrangement uses TRBV24-1 and TRBJ2-5, with 7 positions matching TRBD1. This CDR3 region has 17 residues. The ends lost 3 bases at V and 0 bases at J; junction bases unmatched: 9. Germline CDR1 is KGHDR and CDR2 is SFDVKD. The CDR3 DNA is TGTGCCACCAGTGATCCGACGGACAGGAGCGACCAAGAGACCCAGTACTTC. This encodes CATSDPTDRSDQETQYF.

In this sample, this clonotype turned up a few times. The V call is TRBV7-6, the J call TRBJ1-1; 7 bases agree with TRBD1. Looked up from germline, CDR1 is SGHVS and CDR2 is FNYEAQ. The CDR3 loop spans 13 amino acids. Trimming at V came to 6 bases and at J to 4 bases, leaving 5 bases not matched to a gene. The DNA for the CDR3 is TGTGCCAGCAGGTCCGGGACAGCCACTGAAGCTTTCTTT. Protein sequence: CASRSGTATEAFF. The full variable domain, in which reference TRBV7-6 and TRBJ1-1 provide the parts outside the CDR3, is GAGVSQSPRYKVTKRGQDVALRCDPISGHVSLYWYRQALGQGPEFLTYFNYEAQQDKSGLPNDRFSAERPEGSISTLTIQRTEQRDSAMYRCASRSGTATEAFFGQGTRLTVV.

At least ten counts were recorded for this clonotype. The junction does not match germline at one end; this may be a read error. The chain couples TRBV7-7 to TRBJ2-5; D remains ambiguous. The CDR3 extends over 13 amino acids. The germline gives CDR1 SSHAT, CDR2 FNYEAQ (reference sequence). This CDR3 is CASSLAPEETQYF. The CDR3 coding sequence is TGTGCTAGCAGCCTTGCTCCAGAAGAGACCCAGTACTTC.

This clonotype is a singleton in its sample. A read error may account for a junction end that differs from germline. The V gene is TRBV5-8, the J gene TRBJ2-7, with unresolved D. CDR3 length equals 12 residues. Germline V gene sequence: CDR1 SGHTS, CDR2 YDEGEE. This CDR3 reads CANSITPYEQYF. The CDR3 DNA reads as TGTGCCAACAGCATAACACCCTACGAGCAGTACTTC.

This clonotype was found a few times. The chain uses TRBV7-2 and TRBJ2-7, with D tentatively TRBD2 (6 bases). The length of the CDR3 is 16 residues. Germline values: CDR1 SGHTA, CDR2 FQGNSA. Trimming stripped 4 bases from V and 0 bases from J, with 16 bases between. Here the CDR3 reads CASSYLGGSSSYEQYF. The CDR3 DNA follows: TGTGCCAGCAGCTACCTGGGGGGAAGTAGCTCCTACGAGCAGTACTTC.

This rearrangement joins TRBV7-9 to TRBJ1-1; perhaps TRBD1 as D (5 bases). From germline, CDR1 is SEHNR and CDR2 FQNEAQ (reference sequence). The CDR3 length is 16 residues. Between the trimmed V and J ends, which lost 4 bases and 1 base, there was a span of 16 bases. CDR3 sequence (DNA): TGTGCCAGCAGCTCGACGGGAACAGGTTCGAACACTGAAGCTTTCTTT. Residues: CASSSTGTGSNTEAFF.

V and J are TRBV19 and TRBJ1-2, with 7 positions matching TRBD1. V shed 8 bases and J 3 bases; nucleotides not matched to a gene: 6. CDR1 is LNHDA, CDR2 SQIVND, per germline (reference sequence). The CDR3 loop spans 13 amino acids. The CDR3 coding sequence is TGTGCCAGTGAGCCCGGGACAGACTATGGCTACACCTTC. Its translation is CASEPGTDYGYTF.

This chain joins TRBV10-3 and TRBJ2-3, with D perhaps TRBD2 (5 bases). Between the trimmed V and J ends, which lost 8 bases and 4 bases, there was a span of 25 bases. The CDR3 contains 17 residues. Germline V lookup: CDR1 ENHRY, CDR2 SYGVKD. The CDR3 nucleotides read TGTGCCATCGACTCTACTTCGGGGTCTAAAGCGGCAGATACGCAGTATTTT. This gives the protein CAIDSTSGSKAADTQYF.

This clonotype came up a few times. J is TRBJ2-6 and V is TRBV28; the D gene is possibly TRBD1 (5 bases). CDR3 size: 17 residues. The V and J ends lost 3 bases and 0 bases respectively, with 12 bases between them. CDR1 and CDR2 (germline): MDHEN, SYDVKM. CDR3 sequence (DNA): TGTGCCAGCAGTTTTAGCCCACAGGTCTCTGGGGCCAACGTCCTGACTTTC. Protein: CASSFSPQVSGANVLTF.

The chain employs TRBV7-4 and TRBJ1-2; 8 bases align to TRBD1. The CDR3 is 15 residues long. Losses at the gene ends were 5 bases for V and 2 bases for J; bases not matched to a gene: 7. The germline V gene encodes CDR1 SGHVT and CDR2 SQSDAQ. CDR3 sequence (DNA): TGTGCCAGCAGCCCGGCAGGGGGCTTGAACTATGGCTACACCTTC. Protein product: CASSPAGGLNYGYTF.

This clonotype was counted only a few times. The J gene is TRBJ2-7, the V gene TRBV7-9; no definite D call. In germline, CDR1 is SEHNR, CDR2 FQNEAQ (reference sequence). The V end lost 4 bases, the J end lost 1 base, and 5 bases lay between the germline ends. This CDR3 region has 12 residues. CDR3 nucleotide sequence: TGTGCCAGCAGCTCTACGTCCTACGAGCAGTACGTC. This translates into CASSSTSYEQYV.

This clonotype came up a few times. The rearrangement joins TRBV7-9 to TRBJ2-7; TRBD1 might be the D (5 bases). The CDR3 consists of 14 residues. Germline V CDR1 and CDR2: SEHNR, FQNEAQ (reference sequence). V lost 5 bases and J 0 bases, leaving 11 bases between the germline ends. CDR3 loop: CASSKQESSYEQYF. The CDR3 DNA follows: TGTGCCAGCAGCAAACAGGAGAGCTCCTACGAGCAGTACTTC.

The chain links TRBV15 to TRBJ1-1; TRBD1 matches 8 bases. This CDR3 spans 15 amino acids. J gave up 9 bases and V 0 bases, and 9 bases lay outside the gene matches. Germline V gives CDR1 LNHNV, CDR2 YYDKDF (reference sequence). CDR3 protein: CATSRDLGQGLQAFF. The CDR3 DNA sequence: TGTGCCACCAGCAGAGATCTAGGACAGGGACTTCAAGCTTTCTTT. The variable domain in full, with the rest retrieved from reference TRBV15 and TRBJ1-1, is DAMVIQNPRYQVTQFGKPVTLSCSQTLNHNVMYWYQQKSSQAPKLLFHYYDKDFNNEADTPDNFQSRRPNTSFCFLDIRSPGLGDTAMYLCATSRDLGQGLQAFFGQGTRLTVV.

This clonotype appeared many times. The rearrangement joins TRBV6-6 to TRBJ1-2; the D gene is possibly TRBD1 (5 bases). Germline V CDR1 and CDR2: MNHNY, SVGAGI (reference sequence). The CDR3 contains 15 residues. V lost 5 bases, J lost 3 bases, and 16 bases lay in between. The CDR3 region has the DNA TGTGCCAGCAGTCCCGAGCGGGGGTCCCACTATGGCTACACCTTC. Translation: CASSPERGSHYGYTF.

The chain couples TRBV27 to TRBJ2-5; D remains ambiguous. Between the trimmed V and J ends, which lost 2 bases and 2 bases, there was a span of 12 bases. Germline CDR1 is MNHEY and CDR2 is SMNVEV (reference sequence). The CDR3 loop spans 15 amino acids. Here the CDR3 reads CASSLTFPHQETQYF. The CDR3 DNA follows: TGTGCCAGCAGTTTAACCTTCCCCCATCAAGAGACCCAGTACTTC.

The CDR3 is CASSPRRLGPREDYGYTF. The CDR3, as DNA: TGTGCCAGCAGCCCCCGGCGACTCGGCCCTAGGGAGGACTATGGCTACACCTTC. The chain is built from TRBV13 and TRBJ1-2; D is ambiguous. Trimming left V 5 bases short and J 3 bases short, with 25 bases between. Germline V lookup: CDR1 PRHDT, CDR2 FYEKMQ (reference sequence). The CDR3 has 18 amino acids.

This sequence joins TRBV2 and TRBJ2-1, with TRBD2 matching 12 bases. From germline, CDR1 is SNHLY and CDR2 FYNNEI. Trimming took 7 bases from V and 4 from J; bases not matched to a gene: 5. The CDR3 runs to 15 residues. The CDR3 DNA is TGTGCCAGCAAGGCTAGCGGGGGGGAATACAATGAGCAGTTCTTC. Residues: CASKASGGEYNEQFF.

This clonotype showed up just a few times. The chain carries TRBV6-6 and TRBJ1-1, with 9 bases that match TRBD1. Germline-derived CDR1 and CDR2 are MNHNY and SVGAGI (reference sequence). This CDR3 region has 16 residues. Unmatched junction bases numbered 11, after V lost 8 bases and J lost 1 base. The CDR3 DNA is TGTGCCAGCCGTGGGACAGGGAGACCATGGAACACTGAAGCTTTCTTT. It is translated as CASRGTGRPWNTEAFF.

V gene TRBV7-8 combines with J gene TRBJ1-4, with 7 bases matching TRBD1. After removal of 5 bases from V and 7 bases from J, the junction contained 7 bases not matched to a gene. CDR3 size: 14 residues. Germline lookup yields CDR1 SGHVS and CDR2 FQNEAQ. CDR3 DNA sequence: TGTGCCAGCAGCAAGACAGGGTATTTTGAAAAACTGTTTTTT. Translating it yields CASSKTGYFEKLFF.

This clonotype was seen only a few times. The genes are TRBV19 and TRBJ2-7; 8 nucleotides align to TRBD1. V shed 4 bases, J shed 2 bases, and the junction held 7 bases outside the gene matches. This CDR3 is 15 amino acids long. CDR1 and CDR2 (germline): LNHDA, SQIVND (reference sequence). Written as DNA, the CDR3 is TGTGCCAGTAGTACTACCGGGACAGGAGCCTACGAGCAGTACTTC. It is translated as CASSTTGTGAYEQYF.

The chain recombines TRBV7-6 with TRBJ2-1, with 7 positions matching TRBD2. V was pared by 1 base and J by 6 bases, with 12 bases of the junction left unmatched. Germline V gives CDR1 SGHVS, CDR2 FNYEAQ. The CDR3 consists of 17 residues. CDR3 region: CASSLGISSGEVNEQFF. DNA for the CDR3: TGTGCCAGCAGCTTAGGAATATCTAGCGGCGAGGTCAATGAGCAGTTCTTC.

This clonotype was seen a handful of times. The chain employs TRBV9 and TRBJ2-3; the match to TRBD2 covers 8 bases. The CDR3 runs to 15 residues. Trimming at V came to 3 bases and at J to 0 bases, leaving 3 bases not matched to a gene. The germline CDR1 and CDR2 sequences are SGDLS and YYNGEE. In DNA, the CDR3 is TGTGCCAGCAGCGCCGGGGGGGAGAGCACAGATACGCAGTATTTT. Translating gives CASSAGGESTDTQYF.

The chain uses TRBV7-9 and TRBJ2-3, with 12 bases lining up with TRBD1. The J segment lost 9 bases and the V segment lost 5 bases, leaving 9 bases of the junction unmatched. Germline V CDR1 and CDR2: SEHNR, FQNEAQ (reference sequence). This CDR3 is 15 amino acids long. The CDR3 protein is CASSAPGQGAGTQYF. For the CDR3, the DNA is TGTGCCAGCAGCGCGCCGGGACAGGGGGCGGGCACGCAGTATTTT.

Only a few counts were recorded for this clonotype. This chain joins TRBV6-1 and TRBJ2-1; D ambiguous. Germline V gene data show CDR1 as MNHNS and CDR2 as SASEGT. CDR3 length: 15 residues. Trimming took 1 base from V and 0 from J, leaving 7 bases between them. In DNA form, the CDR3 reads TGTGCCAGCAGTGAAGGCCTCAGCTCCTACAATGAGCAGTTCTTC. Translation: CASSEGLSSYNEQFF.